The rows below give T cell receptor beta chains drawn from one sample of a study of cytomegalovirus exposure and HLA in healthy donors. This table comes from immunoSEQ multiplex PCR, and its TCRdb copy is limited to in-frame clones, with some not included. The data hold under 150,000 clones, with around 81% observed a single time. Material: PBMCs. All receptors come from a man between 18 and 35 years old in good health and CMV-seronegative. Each CDR3 is given with its conserved first and last residue. The order of the fields is CDR3 length, V gene, clone size, J gene, D gene, CDR3 protein, CDR3 DNA. The D gene is left open where the match is weak. Size tells how often a clone was seen (once, few, many) or the class of an expanded clone, and some rows leave it out.

13	TRBV30	-	TRBJ1-3	-	CAWSDQAGNTIYF	TGTGCCTGGAGTGATCAGGCTGGAAACACCATATATTTT
14	TRBV9	-	TRBJ1-1	-	CASSVAYGNTEAFF	TGTGCCAGCAGCGTAGCATACGGGAACACTGAAGCTTTCTTT
15	TRBV4-1	few	TRBJ2-7	TRBD1	CASSQPTGLANEQYF	TGCGCCAGCAGCCAACCGACAGGGTTGGCCAACGAGCAGTACTTC
16	TRBV18	-	TRBJ1-6	TRBD1	CASSSDREQWNSPLHF	TGTGCCAGCTCATCCGACAGGGAGCAGTGGAATTCACCCCTCCACTTT
14	TRBV6-6	-	TRBJ1-1	TRBD1	CASIGRTGNTEAFF	TGTGCCAGCATCGGAAGGACAGGGAACACTGAAGCTTTCTTT
15	TRBV7-8	-	TRBJ1-1	-	CASSYDRLLDTEAFF	TGTGCCAGCAGTTATGACCGACTGCTGGACACTGAAGCTTTCTTT
16	TRBV4-1	-	TRBJ1-5	-	CASRKTALTLNQPQHF	TGCGCCAGCAGAAAAACAGCCCTAACGTTAAATCAGCCCCAGCATTTT
15	TRBV14	-	TRBJ2-7	-	CASSQDRMRGGEQYF	TGTGCCAGCAGCCAAGATCGCATGAGAGGAGGGGAGCAGTACTTC
18	TRBV9	-	TRBJ1-1	-	CASSVFSLTGSGRGEAFF	TGTGCCAGCAGCGTATTCTCACTTACAGGTTCGGGTAGAGGCGAAGCTTTCTTT
15	TRBV30	once	TRBJ1-4	TRBD1	CAWSLQGAANEKLFF	TGTGCCTGGAGTTTACAGGGGGCAGCTAATGAAAAACTGTTTTTT
15	TRBV4-3	-	TRBJ1-1	-	CASSLSGGVNTEAFF	TGCGCCAGCAGCCTCTCGGGGGGGGTGAACACTGAAGCTTTCTTT
20	TRBV4-3	-	TRBJ1-2	TRBD1	CASSQEGSGTGYLLRYGYTF	TGCGCCAGCAGCCAAGAAGGGTCCGGGACAGGGTACCTACTAAGGTATGGCTACACCTTC
14	TRBV9	-	TRBJ2-7	TRBD1	CASSVGDSLYEQYF	TGTGCCAGCAGCGTAGGGGACAGCTTATACGAGCAGTACTTC
14	TRBV5-1	-	TRBJ2-5	-	CASSFGGPEETQYF	TGCGCCAGCAGCTTCGGGGGGCCGGAAGAGACCCAGTACTTC